This paragraph covers one T cell receptor (beta chain) sequence. From blood CD8+ and CD4+ T cells, the TCR beta chain was sequenced. The record originates from a study of CD8 T cells in Susac syndrome. Roughly 0.45 to 1 ug RNA was reverse transcribed with random hexamers. Amplification of TCR beta CDR3 spanned 54 Vbeta and 13 Jbeta via immunoSEQ multiplex PCR. A single record per CDR3 protein comes from TCRdb applying MiXCR to the immunoSEQ multiplex PCR reads. The sample lists hundreds of thousands of distinct CDR3 sequences, 75% to 90% occurring once. There are 14 residues in the CDR3. V shed 8 bases and J 1 base; nucleotides not matched to a gene: 6. Germline V gene lookup returns CDR1 MNHEY and CDR2 SMNVEV (reference sequence).

This receptor was taken from a human donor with multiple sclerosis. This chain joins TRBV27 and TRBJ2-7, with TRBD2 matching over 9 bases. The specimen was CD8+ T cells from PBMCs. The DNA of the CDR3 is TGTGCCAGCGGGGCGGGGGGGTCTTCCTACGAGCAGTACTTC. It is translated as CASGAGGSSYEQYF.